This TCR beta chain was obtained from a study of hypomethylating agent response in myelodysplastic syndrome. Study background: A diploid cytogenetic profile was most common; mean age 72.2 +/- 6.3 years.

Each sample had 400 ng DNA, as two 200 ng replicates, at survey resolution. Profiling relied on immunoSEQ multiplex PCR, and the TCRdb table lists in-frame clones only, not all of them. Seen here are approximately 5,900 clones, about 80% observed once, and the top ten hold around 9.6%. This clone has a single count. Its antigen is currently unknown. General observations from the study: Healthy controls were not age-matched to MDS patients, possibly affecting comparisons.

The analysis used unsorted bulk bone marrow, not T-cell subsets. This CDR3 contains 14 residues. Germline trimming cut 5 bases from V and 6 bases from J; bases unmatched to any gene: 7. The germline V gene encodes CDR1 SGHRS and CDR2 YFSETQ. Sequenced material: bone marrow, taken before or after starting hypomethylating agent treatment for myelodysplastic syndrome (not recorded which). This clonotype was obtained from a human donor with myelodysplastic syndrome. The V call is TRBV5-1, the J call TRBJ2-2; 7 bases are shared with TRBD2. The CDR3 is CASSRGDGAGELFF. In DNA form, the CDR3 reads TGCGCCAGCAGTCGGGGGGATGGTGCCGGGGAGCTGTTTTTT. The whole variable domain, remainder taken from reference TRBV5-1 and TRBJ2-2, is KAGVTQTPRYLIKTRGQQVTLSCSPISGHRSVSWYQQTPGQGLQFLFEYFSETQRNKGNFPGRFSGRQFSNSRSEMNVSTLELGDSALYLCASSRGDGAGELFFGEGSRLTVL.